A selection of T cell receptor beta chains follows, all from one sample in a study of long-term antiretroviral therapy in people with HIV. The data were produced by immunoSEQ multiplex PCR, yet TCRdb's version contains in-frame clones alone and is incomplete. The repertoire holds tens of thousands of clones, with about 91% as singletons. Sequencing was performed on unsorted PBMCs, taken 4.4 years after starting antiretroviral therapy. The receptors stem from a woman between 50 and 59 years old with HIV. Both conserved end residues are part of each CDR3. D genes are given only for firm matches. Expanded clones are given a class, and other clones once, few, many or no size at all.

>TRBJ1-5|TRBV18|TRBD1|NA
CASSPNRGTNQPQHF
TGTGCCAGCTCACCGAACAGGGGGACCAATCAGCCCCAGCATTTT
>TRBJ1-2|TRBV5-5|NA|NA
CASSLDNRRGYTF
TGTGCCAGCAGCTTGGACAACAGGAGGGGCTACACCTTC
>TRBJ1-1|TRBV13|NA|few
CASSLGLKVTGLVF
TGTGCCAGCAGCTTAGGCCTAAAGGTAACCGGGCTGGTCTTT
>TRBJ2-3|TRBV6-5|TRBD2|NA
CASSSSGLAGGVTQYF
TGTGCCAGCAGTTCATCGGGACTAGCGGGGGGGGTAACGCAGTATTTT
>TRBJ1-3|TRBV6-5|NA|NA
CASSLSRGNSGNTIYF
TGTGCCAGCAGTTTATCTAGGGGCAACAGTGGAAACACCATATATTTT
>TRBJ2-3|TRBV19|TRBD2|NA
CASSTLTSGGATQYF
TGTGCCAGTAGTACCCTAACTAGCGGGGGGGCCACGCAGTATTTT
>TRBJ2-6|TRBV5-1|NA|NA
CASSYDGPGANVLTF
TGCGCCAGCAGCTACGATGGGCCGGGGGCCAACGTCCTGACTTTC
>TRBJ2-7|TRBV27|TRBD2|NA
CASSTSGSSYEQYF
TGTGCCAGCAGTACTAGCGGTAGCTCCTACGAGCAGTACTTC
>TRBJ2-3|TRBV11-1|NA|NA
CASSSELYRAGTDTQYF
TGTGCCAGCAGTTCGGAGCTCTACCGGGCGGGCACAGATACGCAGTATTTT
>TRBJ1-2|TRBV7-2|NA|NA
CASSLDEQGYHGYTF
TGTGCCAGCAGCTTAGATGAACAGGGATATCATGGCTACACCTTC